The 27 T cell receptor beta chains reported below all come from one sample, sequenced in a study of CD8+ T cells in alopecia areata. The authors extracted RNA and reverse transcribed it into cDNA as the sequencing template. Measured with immunoSEQ multiplex PCR; TCRdb has only the in-frame clones, and not every one. The data hold hundreds of thousands of clones, with under 40% observed a single time. Treatment here: oral pan-JAK inhibitor, 5-10 mg twice daily. The sample here was CD4+ T cells sorted from blood, taken at approximately week 31, from a patient treated with tofacitinib. Receptor source: a human donor with alopecia areata.

The rearrangement uses TRBV30 and TRBJ2-2; D possibly corresponds to TRBD2 (5 bases). The CDR3 is made up of 15 amino acids. CDR1 is GTSNPN, CDR2 SVGIG, per germline (reference sequence). The V and J ends lost 0 bases and 3 bases respectively, with 11 bases between them. CDR3 residues: CAWSVSGLDTGELFF. The CDR3 nucleotides are TGTGCCTGGAGTGTCTCAGGACTGGACACCGGGGAGCTGTTTTTT.

This clone occurred a few times. J is TRBJ2-1 and V is TRBV7-2; tentative D call: TRBD1 (6 bases). Trimming cost V 0 bases and J 0 bases, with 15 bases left between them. The CDR3 has 18 residues. CDR1 and CDR2 (germline): SGHTA, FQGNSA. CDR3 coding DNA: TGTGCCAGCAGCTTAGCGGGTGGCAGGGGCCTCTCCTACAATGAGCAGTTCTTC. Translating gives CASSLAGGRGLSYNEQFF.

This clone was seen repeatedly, ten times or more. CDR3 bases: TGTGCCAGCACGGGGAATAGCAATCAGCCCCAGCATTTT. It yields the protein CASTGNSNQPQHF. The genes are TRBV2 and TRBJ1-5; D gene ambiguous. The CDR3 has 13 residues. V was pared by 7 bases and J by 0 bases, with 7 bases between. Germline CDR1 reads SNHLY; CDR2 reads FYNNEI.

V usage is TRBV2 and J usage is TRBJ2-2; D remains unclear. There are 16 residues in the CDR3. Germline-derived CDR1 and CDR2 are SNHLY and FYNNEI. Trimming shortened V by 0 bases and J by 5 bases, and 13 bases separated the two germline ends. CDR3 in amino acids: CASSEAPPKRTGELFF. CDR3 DNA: TGTGCCAGCAGTGAAGCGCCTCCAAAGAGAACCGGGGAGCTGTTTTTT.

The rearrangement joins TRBV6-5 to TRBJ1-1; TRBD1 agrees at 9 bases. The V segment lost 6 bases and the J segment 3 bases; nucleotides outside the gene matches: 8. The CDR3 runs to 15 residues. Per germline, CDR1 MNHEY and CDR2 SVGAGI. Written as DNA, the CDR3 is TGTGCCAGCAGCCCGAGGGACAGGGTGTACACTGAAGCTTTCTTT. This encodes CASSPRDRVYTEAFF.

This clone was seen only a few times. This rearrangement joins TRBV5-6 to TRBJ1-1; 7 bases line up with TRBD1. Germline assignment: CDR1 SGHDT and CDR2 YYEEEE. The CDR3 runs 17 residues. The ends lost 4 bases at V and 1 base at J; junction bases unmatched: 13. For the CDR3, the DNA is TGTGCCAGCAGCCTCTATACAGGGGTCGCAGGGAACACTGAAGCTTTCTTT. It specifies CASSLYTGVAGNTEAFF.

The rearrangement uses TRBV30 and TRBJ2-7, with 11 nucleotides matching TRBD2. The junction had 12 bases not matched to a gene; V was cut back by 4 bases and J by 7 bases. CDR1 is GTSNPN, CDR2 SVGIG, per germline (reference sequence). The CDR3 length is 15 residues. The CDR3 DNA sequence: TGTGCCTGGACCCCGCAGATAGCGGGAGGGCCAGAGCAGTACTTC. This sequence encodes CAWTPQIAGGPEQYF. The full variable domain, completed using reference TRBV30 and TRBJ2-7, is SQTIHQWPATLVQPVGSPLSLECTVEGTSNPNLYWYRQAAGRGLQLLFYSVGIGQISSEVPQNLSASRPQDRQFILSSKKLLLSDSGFYLCAWTPQIAGGPEQYFGPGTRLTVT.

The V call is TRBV2, the J call TRBJ1-5; TRBD1 matches at 8 bases. CDR1 is SNHLY and CDR2 is FYNNEI in the germline V gene. This CDR3 region has 15 residues. Germline trimming cut 3 bases from V and 4 bases from J; bases unmatched to any gene: 5. CDR3 bases: TGTGCCAGCAGTGACTCGGGACAGGCGAATCAGCCCCAGCATTTT. This translates into CASSDSGQANQPQHF.

The genes are TRBV4-1 and TRBJ1-5, with a possible D match to TRBD1 (6 bases). The ends were cut back, 4 bases at V and 0 bases at J, with 10 bases in the middle. This CDR3 has 15 residues. Germline loops: CDR1 MGHRA, CDR2 YSYEKL. This CDR3 reads CASSLQGLSNQPQHF. DNA of the CDR3: TGCGCCAGCAGCCTACAGGGCCTTAGCAATCAGCCCCAGCATTTT.

The chain joins TRBV6-6 to TRBJ1-5, with 10 bases matching TRBD1. With V trimmed by 8 bases and J by 6 bases, 4 bases remained unmatched. Germline lookup yields CDR1 MNHNY and CDR2 SVGAGI (reference sequence). The CDR3 length is 13 residues. CDR3 protein: CASRDRGFQPQHF. In nucleotides, the CDR3 is TGTGCCAGCCGGGACAGGGGATTTCAGCCCCAGCATTTT.

The chain has TRBV9 and TRBJ2-5; 10 nucleotides line up with TRBD2. The germline V gene has CDR1 SGDLS and CDR2 YYNGEE. V shed 3 bases and J 4 bases; nucleotides not matched to a gene: 9. CDR3 length: 16 amino acids. CDR3 bases: TGTGCCAGCAGCGGGACCCTAGCGGGAGTACGAGAGACCCAGTACTTC. Encoded protein: CASSGTLAGVRETQYF.

The chain recombines TRBV29-1 with TRBJ2-7; perhaps TRBD2 as D (6 bases). Per germline, CDR1 SQVTM and CDR2 ANQGSEA. The CDR3 contains 12 residues. Trimming pared 7 bases from V and 5 bases from J, leaving 15 bases between. CDR3 sequence reads: CSGGTAGNEQYF. CDR3 nucleotide sequence: TGCAGCGGCGGGACGGCTGGAAACGAGCAGTACTTC.

This clone has just one count. The genes are TRBV5-1 and TRBJ2-7, with D hard to call. V dropped 2 bases and J dropped 0 bases, with 6 bases sitting between them. Germline V gene data show CDR1 as SGHRS and CDR2 as YFSETQ. The CDR3 covers 13 residues. The CDR3 here is CASSFTDSYEQYF. In DNA, the CDR3 is TGCGCCAGCAGCTTCACAGACTCCTACGAGCAGTACTTC.

In this sample, this clone turned up once. V and J are TRBV25-1 and TRBJ2-7; maybe TRBD1 (6 bases). The CDR3 spans 12 residues. CDR1 and CDR2 (germline): MGHDK, SYGVNS. V was trimmed by 5 bases and J by 3 bases, leaving 8 bases between them. The CDR3 bases are TGTGCCAGCAGTAAACAGGGCTACGAGCAGTACTTC. This translates into CASSKQGYEQYF.

In its sample, this clone was seen a few times. The chain couples TRBV5-1 to TRBJ2-4, with 7 bases fitting TRBD2. The CDR3 extends over 14 amino acids. Trimming at V came to 4 bases and at J to 7 bases, leaving 8 bases not matched to a gene. The germline CDR1 and CDR2 sequences are SGHRS and YFSETQ. The CDR3 here is CASSLSQGGNIQYF. DNA of the CDR3: TGCGCCAGCAGCCTTAGCCAGGGAGGGAACATTCAGTACTTC.

The gene calls are TRBV30 and TRBJ2-7; TRBD2 matches at 10 bases. This CDR3 is 14 amino acids long. The J segment lost 4 bases and the V segment lost 3 bases, leaving 6 bases of the junction unmatched. The germline V gene has CDR1 GTSNPN and CDR2 SVGIG (reference sequence). The CDR3 bases are TGTGCCTGGAGGGCAGCGGGAGGGCCGTACGAGCAGTACTTC. Translated: CAWRAAGGPYEQYF.

In its sample, this clone was seen once. The V and J genes are TRBV15 and TRBJ2-3; TRBD1 matches 7 bases. Trimming took 8 bases from V and 0 from J; bases not matched to a gene: 2. The CDR3 has 13 residues. Germline lookup yields CDR1 LNHNV and CDR2 YYDKDF (reference sequence). DNA for the CDR3: TGTGCCACCGGGACAGAGAGCACAGATACGCAGTATTTT. This translates into CATGTESTDTQYF.

The J gene is TRBJ1-1, the V gene TRBV5-6, with no clear D. The CDR3 length is 12 residues. CDR1 is SGHDT, CDR2 YYEEEE, per germline. Trimming pared 0 bases from V and 8 bases from J, leaving 8 bases between. CDR3 residues: CASSLEREEAFF. DNA for the CDR3: TGTGCCAGCAGCTTGGAAAGGGAAGAAGCTTTCTTT.

In its sample, this clone was seen a few times. Other DNA sequences in this sample translate to the same CDR3. The chain is built from TRBV2 and TRBJ1-1; D is perhaps TRBD1 (6 bases). Trimming shortened V by 5 bases and J by 1 base, and 8 bases separated the two germline ends. The CDR3 contains 13 residues. The germline V gene encodes CDR1 SNHLY and CDR2 FYNNEI. The chain's CDR3 is CASSRQENTEAFF. DNA for the CDR3: TGTGCCAGCAGTCGACAGGAGAACACTGAAGCTTTCTTT.

The chain combines TRBV30 with TRBJ1-2, with a weak D call TRBD1 (5 bases). V was cut by 2 bases and J by 10 bases, with 14 bases left in between. From germline, CDR1 is GTSNPN and CDR2 SVGIG (reference sequence). The CDR3 is made up of 12 amino acids. CDR3 region: CAWSRSGLDYTF. As DNA, the CDR3 is TGTGCCTGGAGTCGGTCGGGGCTCGACTACACCTTC. Together with reference TRBV30 and TRBJ1-2, the CDR3 gives the full variable domain: SQTIHQWPATLVQPVGSPLSLECTVEGTSNPNLYWYRQAAGRGLQLLFYSVGIGQISSEVPQNLSASRPQDRQFILSSKKLLLSDSGFYLCAWSRSGLDYTFGSGTRLTVV.

The table lists this clone with many counts. The chain combines TRBV7-2 with TRBJ2-6, with a possible D match to TRBD1 (6 bases). Trimming shortened V by 6 bases and J by 3 bases, and 9 bases separated the two germline ends. The CDR3 is 14 amino acids. Per the germline V gene, CDR1 is SGHTA and CDR2 is FQGNSA. The CDR3 coding sequence is TGTGCCAGCAGTACAGGGTTTGGGGCCAACGTCCTGACTTTC. As protein: CASSTGFGANVLTF.

This rearrangement joins TRBV6-1 to TRBJ2-7; no firm D call. V lost 9 bases and J lost 4, with 10 bases in between. The germline V gene has CDR1 MNHNS and CDR2 SASEGT. The CDR3 contains 11 residues. CDR3 nucleotide sequence: TGTGCCAGTCTACTACAGTACGAGCAGTACTTC. Protein: CASLLQYEQYF.

The chain employs TRBV6-1 and TRBJ2-2; D unclear. The CDR3 runs 13 residues. From germline, CDR1 is MNHNS and CDR2 SASEGT. V was trimmed by 6 bases and J by 0 bases, leaving 5 bases between them. The CDR3 loop reads CASSRSNTGELFF. For the CDR3, the DNA is TGTGCCAGCAGCAGATCGAACACCGGGGAGCTGTTTTTT.

This sequence joins TRBV30 and TRBJ2-5, with a weak D call TRBD1 (6 bases). The CDR3 loop spans 16 amino acids. Trimming stripped 5 bases from V and 5 bases from J, with 24 bases between. Germline V CDR1 and CDR2: GTSNPN, SVGIG (reference sequence). The CDR3 nucleotides are TGTGCCTGGGTGCCCCCGGCAGGGGTTTTTTTGGAGACCCAGTACTTC. Amino acids: CAWVPPAGVFLETQYF.

The gene calls are TRBV4-1 and TRBJ1-2; 11 nucleotides match TRBD1. V gave up 0 bases and J gave up 8 bases; unmatched junction bases: 14. This CDR3 contains 18 residues. Germline V gene data show CDR1 as MGHRA and CDR2 as YSYEKL. CDR3 bases: TGCGCCAGCAGCCAAGAAAATGGAAGGACAGGGGGCTTTTACGGCTACACCTTC. Its protein is CASSQENGRTGGFYGYTF.

There are a few counts of this clone. The genes are TRBV7-6 and TRBJ2-1; D is unresolved. CDR1 and CDR2 from the germline V gene are SGHVS and FNYEAQ. The CDR3 sequence is 16 residues long. The germline V and J ends were trimmed by 3 bases and 0 bases, with 12 bases remaining between them. The CDR3 is CASSLIFRRSYNEQFF. DNA of the CDR3: TGTGCCAGCAGCTTGATTTTCAGACGCTCCTACAATGAGCAGTTCTTC.

The genes are TRBV5-1 and TRBJ2-7; TRBD2 aligns across 7 bases. The V and J ends lost 4 bases and 2 bases, in that order; junction bases with no gene match: 3. The CDR3 sequence is 13 residues long. CDR1 and CDR2 (germline): SGHRS, YFSETQ. DNA of the CDR3: TGCGCCAGCAGCCTAGCGGAAACCTACGAGCAGTACTTC. Translated: CASSLAETYEQYF.